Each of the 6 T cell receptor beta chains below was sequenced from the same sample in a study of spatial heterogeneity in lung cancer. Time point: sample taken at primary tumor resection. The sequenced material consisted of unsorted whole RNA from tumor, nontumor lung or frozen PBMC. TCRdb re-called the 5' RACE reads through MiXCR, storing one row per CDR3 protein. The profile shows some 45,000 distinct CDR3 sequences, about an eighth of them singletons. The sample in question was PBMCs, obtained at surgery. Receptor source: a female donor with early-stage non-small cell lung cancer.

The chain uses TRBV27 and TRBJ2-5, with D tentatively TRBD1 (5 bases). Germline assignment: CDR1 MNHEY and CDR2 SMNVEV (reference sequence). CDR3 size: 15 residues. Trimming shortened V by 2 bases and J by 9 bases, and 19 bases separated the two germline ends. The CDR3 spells CASSLSRSGSSPQYF. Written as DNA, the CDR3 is TGTGCCAGCAGTTTAAGCCGCTCAGGGTCGTCTCCCCAGTACTTC.

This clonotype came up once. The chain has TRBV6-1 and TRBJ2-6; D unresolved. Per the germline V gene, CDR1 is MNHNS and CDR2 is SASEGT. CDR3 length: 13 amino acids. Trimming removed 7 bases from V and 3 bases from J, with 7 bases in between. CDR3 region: CASNLSGANVLTF. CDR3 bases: TGTGCCAGCAATCTTAGTGGGGCCAACGTCCTGACTTTC.

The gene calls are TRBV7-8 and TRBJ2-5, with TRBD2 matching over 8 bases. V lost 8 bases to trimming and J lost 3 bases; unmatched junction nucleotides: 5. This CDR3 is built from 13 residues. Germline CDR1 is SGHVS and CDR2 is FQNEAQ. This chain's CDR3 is CASGRGGEETQYF. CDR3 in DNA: TGTGCCAGCGGACGGGGGGGGGAAGAGACCCAGTACTTC.

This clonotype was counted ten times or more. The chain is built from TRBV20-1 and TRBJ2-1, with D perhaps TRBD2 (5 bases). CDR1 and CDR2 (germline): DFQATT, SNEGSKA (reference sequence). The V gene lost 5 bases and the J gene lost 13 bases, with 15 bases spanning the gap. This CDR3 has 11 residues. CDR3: CSAPATTLQFF. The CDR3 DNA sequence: TGCAGTGCTCCCGCGACTACCCTTCAGTTCTTC.

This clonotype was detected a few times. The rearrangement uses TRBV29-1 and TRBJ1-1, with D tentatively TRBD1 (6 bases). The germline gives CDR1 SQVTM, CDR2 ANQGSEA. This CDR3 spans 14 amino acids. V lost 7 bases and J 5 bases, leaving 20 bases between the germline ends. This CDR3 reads CSGYVGGQGTEAFF. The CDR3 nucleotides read TGCAGCGGTTACGTCGGGGGCCAGGGGACTGAAGCTTTCTTT.

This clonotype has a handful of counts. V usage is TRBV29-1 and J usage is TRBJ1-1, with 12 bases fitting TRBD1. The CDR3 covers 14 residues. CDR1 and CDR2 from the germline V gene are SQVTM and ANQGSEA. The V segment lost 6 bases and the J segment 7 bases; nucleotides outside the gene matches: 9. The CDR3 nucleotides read TGCAGCGTGGATCCGGGACAGGGGGCGGGTGAAGCTTTCTTT. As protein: CSVDPGQGAGEAFF.